The 11 T cell receptor beta chains below were found in one sample sequenced in a study of PD-L1 blockade in urothelial cancer. Using immunoSEQ multiplex PCR, the repertoire was profiled, and TCRdb retains in-frame clones only, with some absent. In the table there are roughly 87,000 clones, 87% of which are singletons. The material sequenced was PBMCs, taken around atezolizumab (anti-PD-L1) treatment. The receptors shown here come from a woman in her seventies with urothelial cancer.

This chain connects TRBV28 to TRBJ2-2, with 10 bases fitting TRBD2. V shed 6 bases, J shed 7 bases, and the junction held 5 bases outside the gene matches. The CDR3 is made up of 14 amino acids. Germline V gene lookup returns CDR1 MDHEN and CDR2 SYDVKM. The CDR3 spells CASSLAGDVGELFF. CDR3 DNA sequence: TGTGCCAGCAGCCTAGCGGGAGATGTCGGGGAGCTGTTTTTT.

For the CDR3, the DNA is TGTGCCAGCAGCAGATACCAAGAGACCCAGTACTTC. Protein: CASSRYQETQYF. The chain recombines TRBV6-1 with TRBJ2-5; D remains ambiguous. This CDR3 is 12 amino acids long. The V gene lost 6 bases and the J gene lost 0 bases, with 5 bases spanning the gap. The germline gives CDR1 MNHNS, CDR2 SASEGT.

V usage is TRBV7-2 and J usage is TRBJ2-1; D remains ambiguous. The CDR3 loop spans 13 amino acids. V lost 3 bases, J lost 3 bases, and 6 bases lay in between. CDR1 SGHTA and CDR2 FQGNSA come from the germline V gene. In DNA, the CDR3 is TGTGCCAGCAGCTTGTCCATCTACAATGAGCAGTTCTTC. Its translation is CASSLSIYNEQFF. Variable domain in full (rest from reference TRBV7-2 and TRBJ2-1): GAGVSQSPSNKVTEKGKDVELRCDPISGHTALYWYRQSLGQGLEFLIYFQGNSAPDKSGLPSDRFSAERTGGSVSTLTIQRTQQEDSAVYLCASSLSIYNEQFFGPGTRLTVL.

The chain is built from TRBV10-2 and TRBJ1-3, with 10 nucleotides matching TRBD1. The CDR3 has 18 amino acids. V dropped 7 bases and J dropped 4; count of bases not matched to a gene: 16. In germline, CDR1 is WSHSY, CDR2 SAAADI. CDR3 DNA: TGCGCCAGCAAAAGGACAGGGGGTCTCGGAGGACGCGGAAACACCATATATTTT. It yields the protein CASKRTGGLGGRGNTIYF.

This clone appeared once. V usage is TRBV15 and J usage is TRBJ1-2, with D possibly being TRBD1 (6 bases). V lost 0 bases to trimming and J lost 4 bases, with 12 bases between them. CDR1 LNHNV and CDR2 YYDKDF come from the germline V gene (reference sequence). This CDR3 contains 15 residues. The CDR3 DNA reads TGTGCCACCAGCAGAGATCTCGGACAGCTCTATGGCTACACCTTC. Its translation is CATSRDLGQLYGYTF.

The count of this clone is one. CDR3 sequence reads: CASSAPGYLSYSYNEQFF. Here the CDR3 DNA reads TGTGCCAGTAGCGCTCCAGGGTACCTCTCCTACTCCTACAATGAGCAGTTCTTC. The V gene is TRBV19, the J gene TRBJ2-1, with D possibly matching TRBD1 (5 bases). CDR1 and CDR2 from the germline V gene are LNHDA and SQIVND (reference sequence). The CDR3 has 18 residues. V was pared by 6 bases and J by 0 bases, with 21 bases between.

The rearrangement links TRBV5-1 to TRBJ1-1; D is undetermined. Germline V lookup: CDR1 SGHRS, CDR2 YFSETQ. V was trimmed by 4 bases and J by 0 bases, leaving 16 bases between them. The length of the CDR3 is 16 residues. CDR3 sequence (DNA): TGCGCCAGCAGCCTCGGTACTCCGCCCATGAACACTGAAGCTTTCTTT. Its protein product is CASSLGTPPMNTEAFF.

V gene TRBV5-4 combines with J gene TRBJ2-7; D may be TRBD1 (6 bases). Trimming removed 2 bases at V and 3 bases at J, with 12 bases between. Per the germline V gene, CDR1 is SGHNT and CDR2 is YYREEE (reference sequence). The CDR3 runs 14 residues. CDR3 DNA: TGTGCCAGCAGCTTACAGGGTGGTGGCTACGAGCAGTACTTC. It is translated as CASSLQGGGYEQYF.

The chain links TRBV29-1 to TRBJ2-3, with 8 bases fitting TRBD2. This CDR3 spans 16 amino acids. Germline V gene data show CDR1 as SQVTM and CDR2 as ANQGSEA. Unmatched junction bases numbered 11, after V lost 4 bases and J lost 2 bases. As DNA, the CDR3 is TGCAGCGTTGCAGGTGGCGGGGGGACGTACACAGATACGCAGTATTTT. The encoded protein is CSVAGGGGTYTDTQYF.

V gene TRBV4-1 combines with J gene TRBJ1-3; 10 nucleotides agree with TRBD1. J lost 4 bases, V lost 4 bases, and 4 bases had no gene match. Germline-derived CDR1 and CDR2 are MGHRA and YSYEKL. The CDR3 consists of 15 residues. The chain's CDR3 is CASSLGQGVGNTIYF. The CDR3 nucleotides are TGCGCCAGCAGCCTTGGACAGGGGGTAGGAAACACCATATATTTT.

Only a few counts were recorded for this clone. The V call is TRBV19, the J call TRBJ2-2; maybe TRBD1 (6 bases). V was clipped by 5 bases and J by 3 bases, with 13 bases between them. The CDR3 runs to 15 residues. The germline V gene has CDR1 LNHDA and CDR2 SQIVND (reference sequence). The CDR3 DNA sequence: TGTGCCAGTAGTGGGTCCACAGGGTACACCGGGGAGCTGTTTTTT. Translating it yields CASSGSTGYTGELFF. The full variable domain, its missing parts supplied by reference TRBV19 and TRBJ2-2, is DGGITQSPKYLFRKEGQNVTLSCEQNLNHDAMYWYRQDPGQGLRLIYYSQIVNDFQKGDIAEGYSVSREKKESFPLTVTSAQKNPTAFYLCASSGSTGYTGELFFGEGSRLTVL.